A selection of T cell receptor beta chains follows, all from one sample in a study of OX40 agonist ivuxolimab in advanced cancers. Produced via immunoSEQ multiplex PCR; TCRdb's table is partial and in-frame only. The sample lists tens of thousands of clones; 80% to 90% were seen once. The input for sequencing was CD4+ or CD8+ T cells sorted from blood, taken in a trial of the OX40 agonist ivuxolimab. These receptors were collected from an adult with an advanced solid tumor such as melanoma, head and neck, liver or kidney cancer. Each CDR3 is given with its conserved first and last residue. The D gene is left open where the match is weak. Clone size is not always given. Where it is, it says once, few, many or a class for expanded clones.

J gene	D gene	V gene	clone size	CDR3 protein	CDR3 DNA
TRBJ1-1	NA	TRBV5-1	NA	CASVAGRNTEAFF	TGCGCCAGCGTAGCGGGACGGAACACTGAAGCTTTCTTT
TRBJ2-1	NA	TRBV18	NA	CASSPGPSPYNEQFF	TGTGCCAGCTCCCCCGGGCCCAGCCCCTACAATGAGCAGTTCTTC
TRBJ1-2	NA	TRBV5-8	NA	CASSRRGVYYGYTF	TGTGCCAGCAGCCGGAGGGGGGTCTACTATGGCTACACCTTC
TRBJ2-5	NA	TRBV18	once	CASSPPNTAGETQYF	TGTGCCAGCTCACCACCGAACACCGCGGGAGAGACCCAGTACTTC
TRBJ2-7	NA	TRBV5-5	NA	CASSRYAGYEQYF	TGTGCCAGCAGCCGGTATGCAGGCTACGAGCAGTACTTC
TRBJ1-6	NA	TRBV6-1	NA	CASVQGSRNSPLHF	TGTGCCAGTGTACAGGGATCCAGGAATTCACCCCTCCACTTT
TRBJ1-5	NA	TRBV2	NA	CASSVAASNQPQHF	TGTGCCAGCAGTGTGGCGGCTAGCAATCAGCCCCAGCATTTT
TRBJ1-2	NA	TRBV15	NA	CATSRGYGYTF	TGTGCCACCAGCAGAGGCTATGGCTACACCTTC
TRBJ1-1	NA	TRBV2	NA	CASSEWGAAFF	TGTGCCAGCAGTGAGTGGGGCGCCGCTTTCTTT
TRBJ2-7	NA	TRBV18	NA	CASSPQTGKYEQYF	TGTGCCAGCTCACCTCAAACAGGGAAATACGAGCAGTACTTC
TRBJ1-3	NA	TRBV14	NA	CASSQNGASGNTIYF	TGTGCCAGCAGCCAAAACGGCGCCTCTGGAAACACCATATATTTT
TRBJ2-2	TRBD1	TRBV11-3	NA	CASSPRQGSGTGELFF	TGTGCCAGCAGCCCGAGACAGGGTTCGGGCACCGGGGAGCTGTTTTTT
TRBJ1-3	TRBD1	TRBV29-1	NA	CSVARQGAGNTIYF	TGCAGCGTTGCTCGACAGGGGGCAGGAAACACCATATATTTT
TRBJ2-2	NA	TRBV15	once	CATSRDWMDGSTGELFF	TGTGCCACCAGCAGAGATTGGATGGACGGCTCCACCGGGGAGCTGTTTTTT
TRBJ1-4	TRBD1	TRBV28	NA	CASSPTGNEKLFF	TGTGCCAGCAGTCCGACAGGGAACGAAAAACTGTTTTTT
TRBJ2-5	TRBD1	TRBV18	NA	CASSPTTLGQGETQYF	TGTGCCAGCTCACCTACCACACTGGGACAGGGAGAGACCCAGTACTTC
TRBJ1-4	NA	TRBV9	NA	CASSVGPGGNEKLFF	TGTGCCAGCAGCGTAGGCCCCGGCGGTAATGAAAAACTGTTTTTT
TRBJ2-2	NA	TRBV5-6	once	CASSSGVRDTGELFF	TGTGCCAGCAGCTCGGGGGTTCGAGACACCGGGGAGCTGTTTTTT
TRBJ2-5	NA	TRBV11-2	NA	CASSPTAQETQYF	TGTGCCAGCAGCCCTACGGCTCAAGAGACCCAGTACTTC
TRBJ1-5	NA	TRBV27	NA	CASSRTHALQGQPQHF	TGTGCCAGCAGTCGAACTCACGCCCTCCAGGGGCAGCCCCAGCATTTT
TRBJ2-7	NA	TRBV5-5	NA	CASSLRTYEQYF	TGTGCCAGCAGCTTGAGAACCTACGAGCAGTACTTC
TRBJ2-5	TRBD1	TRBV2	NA	CASSQWTGGETQYF	TGTGCCAGCAGTCAATGGACAGGGGGCGAGACCCAGTACTTC
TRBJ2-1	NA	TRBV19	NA	CASSFPDSYNEQFF	TGTGCCAGTAGTTTTCCTGACAGCTACAATGAGCAGTTCTTC